The TCR beta chain under discussion was sequenced for a study of memory CD4+ T cells and cytomegalovirus serostatus. Study overall: Donors were healthy Belgian adults, 9 CMV seropositive and approximately 25 seronegative. Findings and caveats of the study: CD4+ memory repertoires contained about 40% of the 164 reported CMV TCRbeta sequences.

The sort gate was single viable CD3+CD4+CD8-CD45RO+ cells for memory CD4+ T cells. After thawing, CD4+ T cells were positively selected. Deletions cut 5 bases from V and 4 bases from J, with 8 bases between. Germline CDR1 reads SNHLY; CDR2 reads FYNNEI. The CDR3 contains 13 residues. As regards this clone: The antigen is unknown.

The authors' processing: Out-of-frame sequences were removed, leaving a few million distinct TCRbeta sequences. Profiling relied on immunoSEQ multiplex PCR, and the TCRdb table lists in-frame clones only, not all of them. Clonal size and the V and J genes are those of that table, whereas D and trimming came from the DNA. Among some 52,000 clones listed, about three quarters were seen once. V and J are TRBV2 and TRBJ2-2; D not resolved. Sequencing was performed on memory CD4+ T cells from blood. The clonotype was recovered from an adult in good health and CMV-seropositive. CDR3 loop: CASSPDRTGELFF. DNA for the CDR3: TGTGCCAGCAGTCCGGACCGCACCGGGGAGCTGTTTTTT.